The source of this TCR beta chain is a study of CD8+ T cells in alopecia areata. Study background: The study gave tofacitinib for 6 to 18 months, then 6 months off drug. General observations from the study: In patients, TCRs were shared less clearly than in mice, and HLA may possibly be involved.

Regarding this clone: Antigen unknown. Other DNA sequences from this sample encode an identical CDR3 as well.

Isolated RNA was reverse transcribed into cDNA used as the sequencing template. Sequenced by immunoSEQ multiplex PCR; TCRdb stores in-frame clones only, minus some. The sample records over 120,000 clones, around 49% being singletons. The CDR3 extends over 15 amino acids. V gave up 4 bases and J gave up 2 bases, with 15 bases separating them. Germline CDR1 SGHRS, CDR2 YFSETQ. Specimen: CD4+ T cells sorted from blood, collected at week 0. This sequence originates from a human donor with alopecia areata. The J gene is TRBJ2-5, the V gene TRBV5-1; D is ambiguous. In nucleotides, the CDR3 is TGCGCCAGCAGCCTGGATGGTGTTAGTCAAGAGACCCAGTACTTC. Protein product: CASSLDGVSQETQYF.